The 27 T cell receptor beta chains reported below all come from one sample, sequenced in a study of OX40 agonist ivuxolimab in advanced cancers. Clones were sequenced by immunoSEQ multiplex PCR, and TCRdb holds only the in-frame ones, with some missing. The table includes 55,000 to 70,000 clones, over 85% detected once. The sample was CD4+ or CD8+ T cells sorted from blood, taken in a trial of the OX40 agonist ivuxolimab. Receptor source: an adult with an advanced solid tumor such as melanoma, head and neck, liver or kidney cancer.

This chain connects TRBV11-2 to TRBJ2-7, with D possibly matching TRBD1 (7 bases). Per germline, CDR1 SGHAT and CDR2 FQNNGV. The CDR3 totals 15 residues. The V end lost 1 base, the J end lost 5 bases, and 15 bases lay between the germline ends. The CDR3 spells CASSLVGQGGHEQYF. DNA of the CDR3: TGTGCCAGCAGCTTAGTAGGTCAGGGGGGACACGAGCAGTACTTC.

The gene calls are TRBV18 and TRBJ2-1, with TRBD2 matching over 13 bases. The J segment lost 7 bases and the V segment lost 3 bases, leaving 9 bases of the junction unmatched. The CDR3 length is 17 residues. The V gene's germline CDR1 is KGHSH and CDR2 LQKENI. CDR3 residues: CASSPIGGLAGRNEQFF. CDR3 sequence (DNA): TGTGCCAGCTCACCTATCGGGGGACTAGCGGGGAGGAATGAGCAGTTCTTC.

The chain combines TRBV6-1 with TRBJ1-6; 7 bases line up with TRBD1. Germline CDR1 and CDR2: MNHNS and SASEGT. The CDR3 spans 14 residues. The junction had 5 bases not matched to a gene; V was cut back by 5 bases and J by 7 bases. CDR3: CASSSGTENSPLHF. In nucleotides, the CDR3 is TGTGCCAGCAGTTCCGGGACAGAAAATTCACCCCTCCACTTT.

DNA of the CDR3: TGTGCCAGCAGCCCAGGACAGGGACGGGGTGAGCAGTTCTTC. This encodes CASSPGQGRGEQFF. V and J are TRBV5-4 and TRBJ2-1; 8 nucleotides line up with TRBD1. With V trimmed by 4 bases and J by 9 bases, 9 bases remained unmatched. The CDR3 sequence is 14 residues long. Germline V gene sequence: CDR1 SGHNT, CDR2 YYREEE (reference sequence).

The chain employs TRBV19 and TRBJ2-7; D is uncertain. V lost 5 bases and J 4 bases, leaving 9 bases between the germline ends. This CDR3 region has 12 residues. CDR1 LNHDA and CDR2 SQIVND come from the germline V gene (reference sequence). This chain's CDR3 is CASSSGMYEQYF. CDR3 coding DNA: TGTGCCAGTAGTTCTGGGATGTACGAGCAGTACTTC.

This chain uses TRBV5-8 with TRBJ1-6; D perhaps matches TRBD1 (6 bases). The CDR3 length is 16 residues. The V and J ends lost 4 bases and 9 bases respectively, with 20 bases between them. In germline, CDR1 is SGHTS, CDR2 YDEGEE. CDR3 residues: CASSRGGMGFGSPLHF. The DNA for the CDR3 is TGTGCCAGCAGCAGGGGGGGCATGGGCTTCGGTTCACCCCTCCACTTT.

CDR3 protein: CSARCGTEAFF. CDR3 in DNA: TGCAGTGCTAGATGTGGCACTGAAGCTTTCTTT. J is TRBJ1-1 and V is TRBV20-1; D not certain. This CDR3 has 11 residues. The germline V gene encodes CDR1 DFQATT and CDR2 SNEGSKA (reference sequence). Trimming shortened V by 2 bases and J by 4 bases, and 5 bases separated the two germline ends.

V usage is TRBV5-1 and J usage is TRBJ2-2; 11 bases map to TRBD1. Germline V gene sequence: CDR1 SGHRS, CDR2 YFSETQ. The CDR3 is 16 amino acids. Losses at the gene ends were 0 bases for V and 4 bases for J; bases not matched to a gene: 2. The chain's CDR3 is CASSLAGTGGTGELFF. The CDR3 DNA reads TGCGCCAGCAGCTTGGCCGGGACAGGGGGCACCGGGGAGCTGTTTTTT.

The rearrangement links TRBV4-2 to TRBJ1-4, with TRBD1 as a possible D gene (5 bases). Germline V CDR1 and CDR2: LGHNA, YNFKEQ. Trimming cost V 1 base and J 10 bases, with 16 bases left between them. This CDR3 has 15 residues. The CDR3 loop is CASSQGRDGAAKLFF. In DNA, the CDR3 is TGTGCCAGCAGCCAAGGGAGGGACGGCGCTGCAAAACTGTTTTTT.

This chain uses TRBV7-2 with TRBJ2-2, with 11 bases that match TRBD2. In germline, CDR1 is SGHTA, CDR2 FQGNSA. V trimming: 3 bases; J trimming: 0 bases; junction bases outside the gene matches: 6. The CDR3 has 18 amino acids. The CDR3 DNA is TGTGCCAGCAGCTTCACACTAGCGGGGGCCTCGAACACCGGGGAGCTGTTTTTT. The encoded protein is CASSFTLAGASNTGELFF.

V gene TRBV5-5 combines with J gene TRBJ2-3, with 8 bases lining up with TRBD2. The CDR3 covers 16 residues. Germline values: CDR1 SGHKS, CDR2 YYEKEE (reference sequence). Germline trimming cut 4 bases from V and 1 base from J; bases unmatched to any gene: 8. The CDR3 DNA is TGTGCCAGCAGCCTGACCGGGGGGGCTGGCACAGATACGCAGTATTTT. It yields the protein CASSLTGGAGTDTQYF.

The chain has TRBV11-3 and TRBJ1-5, with TRBD1 matching over 7 bases. Looked up from germline, CDR1 is SGHNT and CDR2 is YENEEA. This CDR3 spans 17 amino acids. V dropped 9 bases and J dropped 0; count of bases not matched to a gene: 14. The CDR3 nucleotides read TGTGCCAGACGGGGGACAGAGAAAGCCCGTAGCAATCAGCCCCAGCATTTT. Translation gives CARRGTEKARSNQPQHF.

This clone was seen a single time. This chain connects TRBV5-4 to TRBJ1-3; no clear D gene. The germline gives CDR1 SGHNT, CDR2 YYREEE (reference sequence). Between the trimmed V and J ends, which lost 0 bases and 3 bases, there was a span of 10 bases. This CDR3 spans 15 amino acids. The CDR3 nucleotides are TGTGCCAGCAGCTTGGGAGGGATTAATGGAAACACCATATATTTT. Translated: CASSLGGINGNTIYF.

This clone was recorded once. J is TRBJ1-5 and V is TRBV11-1; TRBD1 might be the D (5 bases). The CDR3 sequence is 13 residues long. The germline gives CDR1 SGHAT, CDR2 FQDESV (reference sequence). The germline V and J ends were trimmed by 5 bases and 8 bases, with 13 bases remaining between them. The CDR3 DNA reads as TGTGCCAGCAGCCGACAGTTAGATGAGCCCCAGCATTTT. Its protein is CASSRQLDEPQHF. The variable domain in full, completed from reference TRBV11-1 and TRBJ1-5, reads EAEVAQSPRYKITEKSQAVAFWCDPISGHATLYWYRQILGQGPELLVQFQDESVVDDSQLPKDRFSAERLKGVDSTLKIQPAELGDSAMYLCASSRQLDEPQHFGDGTRLSIL.

V usage is TRBV27 and J usage is TRBJ2-1; perhaps TRBD2 as D (7 bases). The CDR3 spans 15 residues. V was clipped by 3 bases and J by 7 bases, with 16 bases between them. In germline, CDR1 is MNHEY, CDR2 SMNVEV (reference sequence). CDR3 nucleotides: TGTGCCAGCAGTTTTGAGGGGGGGGGCGTAAATGAGCAGTTCTTC. Translated: CASSFEGGGVNEQFF.

The V gene is TRBV7-2, the J gene TRBJ1-2; 7 bases agree with TRBD1. The CDR3 loop spans 14 amino acids. Trimming cost V 5 bases and J 5 bases; bases outside gene matches: 8. Germline V CDR1 and CDR2: SGHTA, FQGNSA. The CDR3 loop is CASSVTGVGYGYTF. The CDR3 bases are TGTGCCAGCAGCGTAACAGGGGTGGGGTATGGCTACACCTTC.

With respect to this clone: The junction shows a germline mismatch at one end, possibly a read error. J is TRBJ2-3 and V is TRBV7-2; 9 positions agree with TRBD2. The CDR3 is 14 amino acids. CDR1 is SGHTA, CDR2 FQGNSA, per germline. This chain's CDR3 is CAGSLAGGTDTQYF. The DNA of the CDR3 is TGTGCCGGCAGCTTAGCGGGGGGCACAGATACGCAGTATTTT.

This chain uses TRBV6-6 with TRBJ1-1; 10 bases fit TRBD1. Germline V gene sequence: CDR1 MNHNY, CDR2 SVGAGI (reference sequence). V dropped 6 bases and J dropped 0; count of bases not matched to a gene: 7. This CDR3 has 16 residues. The CDR3 DNA follows: TGTGCCAGCAGGACAGGGGGCGTTTCGATGAACACTGAAGCTTTCTTT. Translation gives CASRTGGVSMNTEAFF.

This clone was seen a few times. The genes are TRBV4-1 and TRBJ2-3; D is undetermined. Germline CDR1 is MGHRA and CDR2 is YSYEKL. The CDR3 spans 11 residues. V lost 0 bases and J lost 5, with 0 bases in between. The CDR3 nucleotides read TGCGCCAGCAGCCAAGAAGATACGCAGTATTTT. As protein: CASSQEDTQYF.

This chain links TRBV30 with TRBJ2-3; 9 bases match TRBD1. V lost 2 bases, J lost 2 bases, and 8 bases stayed unmatched. The CDR3 has 16 amino acids. The germline CDR1 and CDR2 sequences are GTSNPN and SVGIG (reference sequence). The chain's CDR3 is CAWSPGQGDLTDTQYF. As DNA, the CDR3 is TGTGCCTGGAGTCCGGGACAGGGCGATCTCACAGATACGCAGTATTTT.

V gene TRBV30 combines with J gene TRBJ2-2; D is ambiguous. The V and J ends lost 3 bases and 5 bases respectively, with 4 bases between them. This CDR3 has 11 amino acids. Germline V gives CDR1 GTSNPN, CDR2 SVGIG (reference sequence). In DNA form, the CDR3 reads TGTGCCTGGAGCGATACCGGGGAGCTGTTTTTT. It codes for CAWSDTGELFF.

The sample holds one count of this clone. The chain joins TRBV9 to TRBJ2-7, with D uncertain. This CDR3 contains 15 residues. Germline V CDR1 and CDR2: SGDLS, YYNGEE. V lost 0 bases to trimming and J lost 1 base, with 11 bases between them. The CDR3 nucleotides read TGTGCCAGCAGCGTAGGTCAGACTCCTTCCTACGAGCAGTACTTC. Translation: CASSVGQTPSYEQYF.

The V gene is TRBV27, the J gene TRBJ2-7; 7 bases match TRBD1. Germline loops: CDR1 MNHEY, CDR2 SMNVEV (reference sequence). This CDR3 has 15 residues. The J segment lost 7 bases and the V segment lost 5 bases, leaving 14 bases of the junction unmatched. The CDR3 reads CASSPSSTGTREQYF. The CDR3 DNA sequence: TGTGCCAGCAGTCCCAGTTCGACAGGGACGAGAGAGCAGTACTTC.

The chain uses TRBV11-3 and TRBJ2-3; D uncertain. The CDR3 runs 13 residues. V lost 3 bases, J lost 2 bases, and 6 bases lay in between. Germline V gene sequence: CDR1 SGHNT, CDR2 YENEEA. The CDR3 region has the DNA TGTGCCAGCAGCTTTGGGTTCACAGATACGCAGTATTTT. This codes for CASSFGFTDTQYF. Combining the CDR3 with reference TRBV11-3 and TRBJ2-3 gives the whole variable domain EAGVVQSPRYKIIEKKQPVAFWCNPISGHNTLYWYLQNLGQGPELLIRYENEEAVDDSQLPKDRFSAERLKGVDSTLKIQPAELGDSAVYLCASSFGFTDTQYFGPGTRLTVL.

In this sample, this clone turned up a few times. This sequence joins TRBV11-2 and TRBJ2-7; 7 bases agree with TRBD1. Germline V gene data show CDR1 as SGHAT and CDR2 as FQNNGV. V was clipped by 3 bases and J by 2 bases; unmatched bases: 13. The CDR3 runs to 17 residues. The CDR3 is CASSFRGPGQRAYEQYF. The DNA for the CDR3 is TGTGCCAGCAGCTTTAGGGGTCCGGGACAGCGAGCCTACGAGCAGTACTTC.

The J gene is TRBJ2-7, the V gene TRBV7-2; possibly TRBD2 for D (5 bases). V shed 1 base and J shed 5 bases, with 9 bases lying between them. This CDR3 spans 13 amino acids. The V gene's germline CDR1 is SGHTA and CDR2 FQGNSA. CDR3 sequence: CASSLETIHEQYF. CDR3 nucleotides: TGTGCCAGCAGCTTAGAGACTATCCACGAGCAGTACTTC.

This clone appeared a few times. This sequence joins TRBV19 and TRBJ1-5, with D possibly TRBD1 on 5 matching bases. Trimming cost V 5 bases and J 3 bases, with 14 bases left between them. Germline-derived CDR1 and CDR2 are LNHDA and SQIVND (reference sequence). This CDR3 comprises 15 residues. The CDR3 nucleotides are TGTGCCAGTAGTGCACTCGACAGAGACAATCAGCCCCAGCATTTT. Translating it yields CASSALDRDNQPQHF.